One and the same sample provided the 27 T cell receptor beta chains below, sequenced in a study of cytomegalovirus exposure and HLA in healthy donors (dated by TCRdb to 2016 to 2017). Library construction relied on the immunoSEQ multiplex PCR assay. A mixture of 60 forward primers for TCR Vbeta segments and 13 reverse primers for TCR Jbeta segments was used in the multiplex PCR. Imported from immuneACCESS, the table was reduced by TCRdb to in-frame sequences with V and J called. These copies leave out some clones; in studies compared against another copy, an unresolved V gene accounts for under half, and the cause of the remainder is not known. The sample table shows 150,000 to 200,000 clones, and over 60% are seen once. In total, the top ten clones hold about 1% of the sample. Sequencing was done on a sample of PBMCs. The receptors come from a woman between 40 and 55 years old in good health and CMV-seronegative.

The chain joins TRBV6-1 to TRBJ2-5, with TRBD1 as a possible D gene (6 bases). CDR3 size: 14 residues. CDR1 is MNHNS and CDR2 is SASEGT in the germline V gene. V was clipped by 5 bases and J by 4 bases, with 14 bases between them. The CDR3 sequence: CASSPTGRGETQYF. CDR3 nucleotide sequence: TGTGCCAGCAGTCCAACAGGGCGTGGAGAGACCCAGTACTTC.

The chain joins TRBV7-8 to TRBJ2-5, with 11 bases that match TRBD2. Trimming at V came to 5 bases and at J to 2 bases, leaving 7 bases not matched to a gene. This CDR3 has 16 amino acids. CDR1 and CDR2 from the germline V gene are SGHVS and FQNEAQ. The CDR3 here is CASSPKGTSGQETQYF. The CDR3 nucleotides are TGTGCCAGCAGCCCCAAAGGGACTAGCGGACAAGAGACCCAGTACTTC.

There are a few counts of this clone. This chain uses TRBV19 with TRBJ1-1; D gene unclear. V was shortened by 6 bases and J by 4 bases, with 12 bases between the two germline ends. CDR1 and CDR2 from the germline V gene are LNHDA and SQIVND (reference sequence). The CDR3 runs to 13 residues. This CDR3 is CASRFGSGTEAFF. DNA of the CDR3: TGTGCCAGTAGGTTCGGGTCGGGCACTGAAGCTTTCTTT.

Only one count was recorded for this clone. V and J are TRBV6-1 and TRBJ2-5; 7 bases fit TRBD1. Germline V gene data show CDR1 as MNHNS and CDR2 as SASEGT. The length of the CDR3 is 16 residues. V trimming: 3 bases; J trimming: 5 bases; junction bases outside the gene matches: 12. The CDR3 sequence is CASSEVTGSGGETQYF. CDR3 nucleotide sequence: TGTGCCAGCAGTGAGGTGACAGGGTCTGGTGGGGAGACCCAGTACTTC.

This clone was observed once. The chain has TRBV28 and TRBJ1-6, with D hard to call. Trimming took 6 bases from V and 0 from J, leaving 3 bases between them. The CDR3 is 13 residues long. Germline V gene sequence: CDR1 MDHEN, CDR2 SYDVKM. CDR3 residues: CASSRSYNSPLHF. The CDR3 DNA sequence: TGTGCCAGCAGCCGCTCCTATAATTCACCCCTCCACTTT.

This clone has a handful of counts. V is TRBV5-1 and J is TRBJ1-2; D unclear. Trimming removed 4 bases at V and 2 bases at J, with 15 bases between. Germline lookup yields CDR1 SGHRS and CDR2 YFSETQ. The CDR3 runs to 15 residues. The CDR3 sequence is CASSVVPRGNYGYTF. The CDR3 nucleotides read TGCGCCAGCAGCGTAGTCCCTCGAGGGAACTATGGCTACACCTTC.

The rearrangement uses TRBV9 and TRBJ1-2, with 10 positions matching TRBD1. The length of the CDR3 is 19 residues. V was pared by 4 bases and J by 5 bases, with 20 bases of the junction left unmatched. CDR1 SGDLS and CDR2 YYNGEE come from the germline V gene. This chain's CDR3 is CASSIPVQGTGVRGYGYTF. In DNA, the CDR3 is TGTGCCAGCAGCATCCCAGTCCAAGGGACAGGGGTACGAGGGTATGGCTACACCTTC.

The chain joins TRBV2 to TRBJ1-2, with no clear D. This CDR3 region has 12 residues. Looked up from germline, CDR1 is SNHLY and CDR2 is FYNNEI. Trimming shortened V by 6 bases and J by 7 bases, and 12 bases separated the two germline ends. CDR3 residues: CASRIHGGGYTF. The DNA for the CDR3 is TGTGCCAGCAGGATACACGGAGGTGGCTACACCTTC.

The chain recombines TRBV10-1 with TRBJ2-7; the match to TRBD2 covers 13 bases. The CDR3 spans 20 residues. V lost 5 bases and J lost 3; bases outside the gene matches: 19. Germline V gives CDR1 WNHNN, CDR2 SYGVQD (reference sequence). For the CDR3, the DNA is TGCGCCAGCAGTTCCAATTTACCGGGACTAGCGGGAAACGGATTCTACGAGCAGTACGTC. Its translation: CASSSNLPGLAGNGFYEQYV.

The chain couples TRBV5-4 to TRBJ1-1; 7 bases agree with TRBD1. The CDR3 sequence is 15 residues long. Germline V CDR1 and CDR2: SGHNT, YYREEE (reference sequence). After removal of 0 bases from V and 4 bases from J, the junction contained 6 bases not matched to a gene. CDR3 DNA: TGTGCCAGCAGCTTGGCCGAGACAGGGAGCACTGAAGCTTTCTTT. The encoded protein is CASSLAETGSTEAFF.

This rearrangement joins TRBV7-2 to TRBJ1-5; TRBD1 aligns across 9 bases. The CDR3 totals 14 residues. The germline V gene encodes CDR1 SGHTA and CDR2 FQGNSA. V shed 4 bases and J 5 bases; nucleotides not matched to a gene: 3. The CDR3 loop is CASSWRQGDQPQHF. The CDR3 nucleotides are TGTGCCAGCAGCTGGAGACAGGGGGATCAGCCCCAGCATTTT.

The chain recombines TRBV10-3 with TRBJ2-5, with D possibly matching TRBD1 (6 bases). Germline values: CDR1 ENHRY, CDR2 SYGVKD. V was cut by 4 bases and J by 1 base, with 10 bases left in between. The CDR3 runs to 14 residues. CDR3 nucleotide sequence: TGTGCCATCAGTGGGGCGGACAGCCAAGAGACCCAGTACTTC. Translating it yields CAISGADSQETQYF.

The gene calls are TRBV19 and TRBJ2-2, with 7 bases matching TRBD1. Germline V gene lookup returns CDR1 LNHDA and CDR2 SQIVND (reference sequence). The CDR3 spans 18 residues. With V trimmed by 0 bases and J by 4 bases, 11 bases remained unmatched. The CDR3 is CASSIDKGGRWVTGELFF. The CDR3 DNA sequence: TGTGCCAGTAGTATAGATAAAGGGGGCAGATGGGTCACCGGGGAGCTGTTTTTT.

The CDR3 bases are TGCGCCAGCAGCTTAAATAGCGGGAGATATAACAATGAGCAGTTCTTC. Translated: CASSLNSGRYNNEQFF. The V call is TRBV5-1, the J call TRBJ2-1; 9 nucleotides match TRBD2. The V segment lost 2 bases and the J segment 5 bases; nucleotides outside the gene matches: 8. The CDR3 sequence is 16 residues long. From germline, CDR1 is SGHRS and CDR2 YFSETQ. Drawing the rest from reference TRBV5-1 and TRBJ2-1, the complete variable domain is KAGVTQTPRYLIKTRGQQVTLSCSPISGHRSVSWYQQTPGQGLQFLFEYFSETQRNKGNFPGRFSGRQFSNSRSEMNVSTLELGDSALYLCASSLNSGRYNNEQFFGPGTRLTVL.

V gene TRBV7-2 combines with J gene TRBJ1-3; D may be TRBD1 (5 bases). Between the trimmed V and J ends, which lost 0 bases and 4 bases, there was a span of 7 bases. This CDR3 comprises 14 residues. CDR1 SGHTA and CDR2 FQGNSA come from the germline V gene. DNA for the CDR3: TGTGCCAGCAGCTTAGCGGGGGGGGGAAACACCATATATTTT. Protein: CASSLAGGGNTIYF.

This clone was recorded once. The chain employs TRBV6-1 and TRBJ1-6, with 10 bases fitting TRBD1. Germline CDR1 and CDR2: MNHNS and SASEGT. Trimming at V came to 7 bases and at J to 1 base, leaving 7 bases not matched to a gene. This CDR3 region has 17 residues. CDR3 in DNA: TGTGCCAGCACTGACAGGGGGCTAAGGTCCTATAATTCACCCCTCCACTTT. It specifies CASTDRGLRSYNSPLHF.

CDR3 in DNA: TGTGCCAGCAGCCTTGGACAGGGGGGAGGGGGCTACACCTTC. Protein product: CASSLGQGGGGYTF. This rearrangement joins TRBV7-9 to TRBJ1-2; 10 bases map to TRBD1. The V segment lost 5 bases and the J segment 8 bases; nucleotides outside the gene matches: 8. Germline values: CDR1 SEHNR, CDR2 FQNEAQ (reference sequence). This CDR3 has 14 amino acids.

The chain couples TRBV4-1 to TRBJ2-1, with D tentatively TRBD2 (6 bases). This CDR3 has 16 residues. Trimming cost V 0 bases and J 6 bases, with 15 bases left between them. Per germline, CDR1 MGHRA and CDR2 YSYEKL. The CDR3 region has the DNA TGCGCCAGCAGCCAAGATTCCGGGACTTTGCGCAATGAGCAGTTCTTC. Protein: CASSQDSGTLRNEQFF.

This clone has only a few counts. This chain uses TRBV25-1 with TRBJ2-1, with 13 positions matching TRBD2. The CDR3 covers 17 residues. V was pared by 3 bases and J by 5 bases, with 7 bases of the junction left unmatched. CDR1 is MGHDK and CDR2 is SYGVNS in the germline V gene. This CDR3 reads CASSDGRGLAGNNEQFF. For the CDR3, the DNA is TGTGCCAGCAGTGACGGAAGGGGACTAGCGGGGAACAATGAGCAGTTCTTC.

This CDR3 is CASSIDRSTGELFF. CDR3 nucleotides: TGTGCCAGCAGCATAGACAGAAGCACCGGGGAGCTGTTTTTT. The chain joins TRBV7-2 to TRBJ2-2, with D perhaps TRBD1 (5 bases). Looked up from germline, CDR1 is SGHTA and CDR2 is FQGNSA. The V gene lost 5 bases and the J gene lost 4 bases, with 11 bases spanning the gap. The CDR3 runs to 14 residues.

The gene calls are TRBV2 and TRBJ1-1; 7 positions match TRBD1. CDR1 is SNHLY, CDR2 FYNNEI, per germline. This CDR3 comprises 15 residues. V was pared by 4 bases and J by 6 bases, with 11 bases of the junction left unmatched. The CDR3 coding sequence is TGTGCCAGCAGTGCTTACTGGACCGGGACAGCTGAAGCTTTCTTT. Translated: CASSAYWTGTAEAFF.

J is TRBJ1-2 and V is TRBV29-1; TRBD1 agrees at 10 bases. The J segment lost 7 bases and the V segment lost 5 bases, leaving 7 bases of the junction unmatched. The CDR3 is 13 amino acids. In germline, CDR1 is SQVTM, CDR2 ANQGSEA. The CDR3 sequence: CSVPGQGTRGYTF. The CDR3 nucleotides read TGCAGCGTTCCGGGACAGGGGACGCGTGGCTACACCTTC.

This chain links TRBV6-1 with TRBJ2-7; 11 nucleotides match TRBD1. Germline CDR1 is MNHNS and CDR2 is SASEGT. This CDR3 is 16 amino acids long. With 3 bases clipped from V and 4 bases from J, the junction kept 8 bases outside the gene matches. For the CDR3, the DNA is TGTGCCAGCAGTGAGAGGGGACAGGGGGTCGTGTACGAGCAGTACTTC. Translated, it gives CASSERGQGVVYEQYF.

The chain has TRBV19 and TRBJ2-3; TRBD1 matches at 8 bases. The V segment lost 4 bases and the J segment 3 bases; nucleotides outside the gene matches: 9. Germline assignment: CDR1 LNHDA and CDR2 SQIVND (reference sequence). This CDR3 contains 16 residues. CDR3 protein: CASSSAGTGGTDTQYF. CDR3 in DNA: TGTGCCAGTAGTAGCGCCGGGACAGGAGGGACAGATACGCAGTATTTT.

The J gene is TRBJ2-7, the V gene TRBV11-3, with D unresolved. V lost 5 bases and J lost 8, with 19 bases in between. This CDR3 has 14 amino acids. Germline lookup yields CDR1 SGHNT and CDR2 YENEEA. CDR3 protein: CASSADYGQPKQYF. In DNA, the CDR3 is TGTGCCAGCAGCGCTGATTACGGTCAACCCAAGCAGTACTTC.

CDR3 bases: TGTGCCAGCAGGTTGCCCGCAGGGGAGGGAACTGAAGCTTTCTTT. It yields the protein CASRLPAGEGTEAFF. The V call is TRBV28, the J call TRBJ1-1; possibly TRBD1 for D (6 bases). The CDR3 consists of 15 residues. Germline V gene sequence: CDR1 MDHEN, CDR2 SYDVKM. Deletions cut 6 bases from V and 5 bases from J, with 19 bases between.

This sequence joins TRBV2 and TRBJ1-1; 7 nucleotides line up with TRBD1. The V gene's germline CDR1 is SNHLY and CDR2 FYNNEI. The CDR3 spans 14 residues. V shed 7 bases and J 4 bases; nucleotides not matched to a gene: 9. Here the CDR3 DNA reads TGTGCCAGCAACCAAATAGGGGGCACCACTGAAGCTTTCTTT. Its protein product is CASNQIGGTTEAFF.